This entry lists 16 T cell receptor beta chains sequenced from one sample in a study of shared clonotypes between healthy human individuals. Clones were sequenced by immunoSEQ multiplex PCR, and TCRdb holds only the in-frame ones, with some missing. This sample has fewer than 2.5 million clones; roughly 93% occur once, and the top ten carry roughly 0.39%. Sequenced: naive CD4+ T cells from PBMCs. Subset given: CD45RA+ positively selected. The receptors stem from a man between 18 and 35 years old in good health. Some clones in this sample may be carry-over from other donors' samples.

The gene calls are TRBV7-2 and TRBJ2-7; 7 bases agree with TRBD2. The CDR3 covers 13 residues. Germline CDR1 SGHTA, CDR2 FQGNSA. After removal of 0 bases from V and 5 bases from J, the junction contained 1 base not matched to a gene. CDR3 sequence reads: CASSLAGGNEQYF. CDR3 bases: TGTGCCAGCAGCTTAGCGGGAGGGAACGAGCAGTACTTC.

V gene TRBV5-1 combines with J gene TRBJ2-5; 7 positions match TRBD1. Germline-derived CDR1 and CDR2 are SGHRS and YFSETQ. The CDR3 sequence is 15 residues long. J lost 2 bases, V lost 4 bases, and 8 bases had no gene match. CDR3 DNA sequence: TGCGCCAGCAGCCCGAGGGGGACAGCACAAGAGACCCAGTACTTC. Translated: CASSPRGTAQETQYF.

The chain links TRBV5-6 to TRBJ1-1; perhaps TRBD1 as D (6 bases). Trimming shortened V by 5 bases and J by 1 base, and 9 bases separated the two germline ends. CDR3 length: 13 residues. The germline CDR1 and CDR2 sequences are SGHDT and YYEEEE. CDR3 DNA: TGTGCCAGCAGGGGGGGGCGGAACACTGAAGCTTTCTTT. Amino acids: CASRGGRNTEAFF.

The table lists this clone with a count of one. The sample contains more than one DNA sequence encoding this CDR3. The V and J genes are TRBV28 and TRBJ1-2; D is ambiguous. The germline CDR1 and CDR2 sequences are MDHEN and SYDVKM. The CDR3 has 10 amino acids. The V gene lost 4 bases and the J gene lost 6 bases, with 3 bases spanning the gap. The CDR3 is CASSSNGYTF. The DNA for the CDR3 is TGTGCCAGCAGTTCGAATGGCTACACCTTC.

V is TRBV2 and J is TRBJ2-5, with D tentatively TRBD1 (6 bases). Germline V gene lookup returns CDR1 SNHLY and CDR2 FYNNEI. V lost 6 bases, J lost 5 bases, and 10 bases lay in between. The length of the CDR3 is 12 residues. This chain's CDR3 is CASSFQGETQYF. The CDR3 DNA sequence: TGTGCCAGCAGCTTTCAGGGGGAGACCCAGTACTTC.

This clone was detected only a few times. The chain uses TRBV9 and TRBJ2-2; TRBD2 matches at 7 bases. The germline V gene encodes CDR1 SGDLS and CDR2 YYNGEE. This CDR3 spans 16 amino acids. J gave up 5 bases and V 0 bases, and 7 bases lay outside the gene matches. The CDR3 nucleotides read TGTGCCAGCAGCGTAGCGGCGGGAGCGGGGACCGGGGAGCTGTTTTTT. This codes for CASSVAAGAGTGELFF.

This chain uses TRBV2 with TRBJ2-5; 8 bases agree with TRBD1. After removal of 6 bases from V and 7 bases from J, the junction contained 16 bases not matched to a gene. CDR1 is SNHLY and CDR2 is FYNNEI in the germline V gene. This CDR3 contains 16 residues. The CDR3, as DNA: TGTGCCAGCAGCACCCCGACAGGGGCGCCGGCGGGGACCCAGTACTTC. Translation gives CASSTPTGAPAGTQYF.

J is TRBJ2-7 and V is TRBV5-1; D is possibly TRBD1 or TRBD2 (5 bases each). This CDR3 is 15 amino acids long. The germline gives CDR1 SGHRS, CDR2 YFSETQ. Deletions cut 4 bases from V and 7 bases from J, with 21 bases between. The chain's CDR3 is CASSVDRGAFREQYF. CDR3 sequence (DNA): TGCGCCAGCAGCGTAGACCGAGGGGCTTTTAGGGAGCAGTACTTC.

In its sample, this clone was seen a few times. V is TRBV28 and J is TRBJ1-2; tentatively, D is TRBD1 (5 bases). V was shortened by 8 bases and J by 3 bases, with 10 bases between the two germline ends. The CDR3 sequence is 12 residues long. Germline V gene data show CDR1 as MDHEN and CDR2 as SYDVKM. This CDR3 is CASFKGDYGYTF. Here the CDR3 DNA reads TGTGCCAGCTTTAAAGGGGACTATGGCTACACCTTC.

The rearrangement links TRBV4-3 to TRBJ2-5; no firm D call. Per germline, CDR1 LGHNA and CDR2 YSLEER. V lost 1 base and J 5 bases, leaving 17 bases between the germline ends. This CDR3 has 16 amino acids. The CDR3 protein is CASSQALPPGVETQYF. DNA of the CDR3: TGCGCCAGCAGCCAAGCTTTGCCCCCTGGGGTGGAGACCCAGTACTTC.

The CDR3 DNA reads TGTGCCAGCAGCTTAGTACGACAGGGGGCGGTCCCCTACAATGAGCAGTTCTTC. Translating it yields CASSLVRQGAVPYNEQFF. The chain uses TRBV7-8 and TRBJ2-1; 10 nucleotides line up with TRBD1. The CDR3 sequence is 18 residues long. The trim removed 1 base at V and 2 bases at J, leaving 8 bases unmatched. The germline gives CDR1 SGHVS, CDR2 FQNEAQ.

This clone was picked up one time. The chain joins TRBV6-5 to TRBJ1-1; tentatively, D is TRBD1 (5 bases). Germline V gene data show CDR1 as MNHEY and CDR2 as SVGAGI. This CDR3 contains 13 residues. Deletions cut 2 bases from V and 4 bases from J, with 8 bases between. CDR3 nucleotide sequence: TGTGCCAGCAGTTACGAGGGGCTCACTGAAGCTTTCTTT. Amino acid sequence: CASSYEGLTEAFF.

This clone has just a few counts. CDR3 DNA sequence: TGTGCCAGCAGCTTAGACAGGGACAGTTCCCTCTATGGCTACACCTTC. Encoded protein: CASSLDRDSSLYGYTF. This chain links TRBV7-8 with TRBJ1-2; 7 positions match TRBD1. There are 16 residues in the CDR3. Trimming at V came to 1 base and at J to 4 bases, leaving 9 bases not matched to a gene. Looked up from germline, CDR1 is SGHVS and CDR2 is FQNEAQ. Filled out from reference TRBV7-8 and TRBJ1-2, the complete variable domain reads GAGVSQSPRYKVAKRGQDVALRCDPISGHVSLFWYQQALGQGPEFLTYFQNEAQLDKSGLPSDRFFAERPEGSVSTLKIQRTQQEDSAVYLCASSLDRDSSLYGYTFGSGTRLTVV.

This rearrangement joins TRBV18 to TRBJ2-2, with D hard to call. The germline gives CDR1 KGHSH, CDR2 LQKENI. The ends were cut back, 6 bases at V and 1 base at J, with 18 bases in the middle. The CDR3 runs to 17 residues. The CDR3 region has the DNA TGTGCCAGCTCCCCTGGCGGCGTACACTTGAACACCGGGGAGCTGTTTTTT. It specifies CASSPGGVHLNTGELFF.

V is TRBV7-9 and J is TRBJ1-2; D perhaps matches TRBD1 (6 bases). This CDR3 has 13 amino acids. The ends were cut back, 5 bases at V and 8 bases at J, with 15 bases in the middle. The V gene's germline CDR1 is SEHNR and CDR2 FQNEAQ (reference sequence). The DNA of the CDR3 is TGTGCCAGCAGCCCCCGACAGGCTCCAGGCTACACCTTC. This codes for CASSPRQAPGYTF. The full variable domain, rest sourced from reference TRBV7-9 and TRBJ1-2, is DTGVSQNPRHKITKRGQNVTFRCDPISEHNRLYWYRQTLGQGPEFLTYFQNEAQLEKSRLLSDRFSAERPKGSFSTLEIQRTEQGDSAMYLCASSPRQAPGYTFGSGTRLTVV.

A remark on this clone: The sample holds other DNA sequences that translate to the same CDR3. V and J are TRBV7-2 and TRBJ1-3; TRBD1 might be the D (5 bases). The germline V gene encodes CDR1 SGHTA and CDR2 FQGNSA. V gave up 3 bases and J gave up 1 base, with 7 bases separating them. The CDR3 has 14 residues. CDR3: CASSFSGSGNTIYF. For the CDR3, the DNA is TGTGCCAGCAGCTTCTCAGGGTCTGGAAACACCATATATTTT.